What follows are 17 T cell receptor beta chains derived from one specimen sequenced in a study of T cells in Graves' hyperthyroidism and ophthalmopathy. RNA transcripts provided the source from which TCR beta CDR3 regions were amplified. A first-round RT-PCR of the TCR CDR3 used the HTBI primer set. TCRdb fed the multiplex PCR reads into MiXCR, producing one record per CDR3 protein. Among hundreds of thousands of distinct CDR3 sequences listed, less than 20% were seen once. The specimen sequenced was blood. These receptors were taken from a woman aged 18-29 years with Graves' ophthalmopathy.

This clonotype was seen repeatedly, ten times or more. This chain uses TRBV7-9 with TRBJ2-5; 7 bases align to TRBD2. CDR1 SEHNR and CDR2 FQNEAQ come from the germline V gene (reference sequence). With V trimmed by 1 base and J by 1 base, 9 bases remained unmatched. The CDR3 has 17 residues. Here the CDR3 reads CASSLGVGSGPQETQYF. In DNA, the CDR3 is TGTGCCAGCAGCTTAGGAGTTGGTAGCGGGCCCCAAGAGACCCAGTACTTC. The full variable domain, in which reference TRBV7-9 and TRBJ2-5 provide the parts outside the CDR3, is DTGVSQNPRHKITKRGQNVTFRCDPISEHNRLYWYRQTLGQGPEFLTYFQNEAQLEKSRLLSDRFSAERPKGSFSTLEIQRTEQGDSAMYLCASSLGVGSGPQETQYFGPGTRLLVL.

The V and J genes are TRBV19 and TRBJ2-2; 8 nucleotides line up with TRBD2. The germline CDR1 and CDR2 sequences are LNHDA and SQIVND (reference sequence). After removal of 6 bases from V and 4 bases from J, the junction contained 4 bases not matched to a gene. The CDR3 covers 14 residues. This chain's CDR3 is CASSGGGFTGELFF. Here the CDR3 DNA reads TGTGCCAGTAGCGGGGGGGGCTTCACCGGGGAGCTGTTTTTT.

This clonotype occurred many times. This chain links TRBV7-8 with TRBJ2-4; perhaps D is TRBD1 or TRBD2 (5 bases each). V lost 6 bases, J lost 4 bases, and 13 bases lay in between. Germline loops: CDR1 SGHVS, CDR2 FQNEAQ. CDR3 size: 14 residues. For the CDR3, the DNA is TGTGCCAGCAGTTCGGGACCAGGGAAAAACATTCAGTACTTC. It yields the protein CASSSGPGKNIQYF.

This clonotype appeared many times. The chain joins TRBV12-3 or TRBV12-4 to TRBJ1-1; TRBD1 matches 8 bases. J lost 2 bases, V lost 3 bases, and 5 bases had no gene match. The CDR3 is 15 residues long. CDR3 loop: CASSFAGGGNTEAFF. The CDR3, as DNA: TGTGCCAGCAGTTTCGCAGGGGGCGGAAACACTGAAGCTTTCTTT.

As regards this clonotype: This may be a read error, as it is one base from a much larger clone. This rearrangement joins TRBV28 to TRBJ2-1; unclear D gene. This CDR3 is 11 amino acids long. Germline lookup yields CDR1 MDHEN and CDR2 SYDVKM. The V end lost 1 base, the J end lost 11 bases, and 6 bases lay between the germline ends. This CDR3 is CASSLFSKQFF. DNA of the CDR3: TGTGCCAGCAGTTTATTTAGTAAGCAGTTCTTC.

In its sample, this clonotype was seen many times. V usage is TRBV11-2 and J usage is TRBJ2-2; 8 bases agree with TRBD2. This CDR3 comprises 16 residues. With 1 base clipped from V and 4 bases from J, the junction kept 5 bases outside the gene matches. CDR1 is SGHAT and CDR2 is FQNNGV in the germline V gene. CDR3 in amino acids: CASSLGLAGVTGELFF. Here the CDR3 DNA reads TGTGCCAGCAGCTTAGGGCTAGCGGGTGTCACCGGGGAGCTGTTTTTT.

The sample holds many counts of this clonotype. The gene calls are TRBV28 and TRBJ1-1; 7 bases are a match to TRBD1. Trimming took 2 bases from V and 6 from J; bases not matched to a gene: 3. The CDR3 loop spans 13 amino acids. Germline CDR1 reads MDHEN; CDR2 reads SYDVKM. The CDR3 region has the DNA TGTGCCAGCAGTTTACAGGGGGTCTCTGAAGCTTTCTTT. Its protein is CASSLQGVSEAFF.

The table lists this clonotype with many counts. The rearrangement uses TRBV6-1 and TRBJ2-7; D not certain. The CDR3 totals 16 residues. The V end was cut by 5 bases, the J end by 1 base, with 18 bases between. CDR1 and CDR2 (germline): MNHNS, SASEGT. CDR3 sequence: CASSLGFGEASYEQYF. CDR3 in DNA: TGTGCCAGCAGTTTGGGCTTCGGAGAGGCTTCCTACGAGCAGTACTTC.

V gene TRBV6-5 combines with J gene TRBJ2-2; weak D call: TRBD2 (6 bases). CDR3 length equals 14 residues. CDR1 MNHEY and CDR2 SVGAGI come from the germline V gene. V was trimmed by 4 bases and J by 2 bases, leaving 8 bases between them. The CDR3 spells CASSWRGNTGELFF. The DNA for the CDR3 is TGTGCCAGCAGTTGGCGGGGAAACACCGGGGAGCTGTTTTTT.

This clonotype was recorded at least ten times. The chain uses TRBV9 and TRBJ2-1; 15 bases agree with TRBD2. This CDR3 region has 16 residues. Per the germline V gene, CDR1 is SGDLS and CDR2 is YYNGEE. V lost 2 bases to trimming and J lost 7 bases; unmatched junction nucleotides: 4. The CDR3 loop is CASSVGTSGRNNEQFF. The DNA of the CDR3 is TGTGCCAGCAGCGTCGGGACTAGCGGGAGGAATAATGAGCAGTTCTTC.

This clonotype came up many times. The chain employs TRBV28 and TRBJ2-5, with 8 positions matching TRBD2. The CDR3 contains 16 residues. CDR1 MDHEN and CDR2 SYDVKM come from the germline V gene. Losses at the gene ends were 2 bases for V and 4 bases for J; bases not matched to a gene: 9. The chain's CDR3 is CASSLDRGGGGETQYF. Here the CDR3 DNA reads TGTGCCAGCAGTTTAGACCGGGGGGGCGGAGGAGAGACCCAGTACTTC.

At least ten counts were recorded for this clonotype. This sequence joins TRBV5-1 and TRBJ2-1; 7 nucleotides line up with TRBD2. The CDR3 has 16 residues. J was trimmed by 7 bases and V by 4 bases; bases with no gene match: 14. Looked up from germline, CDR1 is SGHRS and CDR2 is YFSETQ. CDR3 protein: CASSGLTSIQGNEQFF. The CDR3 bases are TGCGCCAGCAGCGGACTGACTAGCATTCAAGGGAATGAGCAGTTCTTC.

V usage is TRBV6-2 or TRBV6-3 and J usage is TRBJ2-1; 7 bases agree with TRBD2. Trimming removed 6 bases from V and 2 bases from J; junction bases left unmatched: 7. CDR1 is MNHEY, CDR2 SVGEGT, per germline. CDR3 size: 15 residues. CDR3 DNA sequence: TGTGCCAGCAGAAGGAGCGGGATCCCCTACAATGAGCAGTTCTTC. It codes for CASRRSGIPYNEQFF.

This clonotype has a handful of counts. A much larger clone lies a single base off, so this may be a read error. The chain joins TRBV12-3 or TRBV12-4 to TRBJ2-3; TRBD1 matches at 8 bases. The CDR3 is 14 residues long. The DNA of the CDR3 is TGTGCCAGCAGTCCGGGGACAGGAACAGATGCGCAGTATTTT. Its translation: CASSPGTGTDAQYF.

This clonotype was counted ten times or more. V is TRBV2 and J is TRBJ1-4; 7 bases match TRBD1. The V segment lost 5 bases and the J segment 0 bases; nucleotides outside the gene matches: 9. CDR1 is SNHLY, CDR2 FYNNEI, per germline. CDR3 size: 17 residues. Here the CDR3 reads CASSYHDRAPTNEKLFF. The CDR3 region has the DNA TGTGCCAGCAGTTATCACGACAGGGCTCCAACTAATGAAAAACTGTTTTTT.

This clonotype was counted many times. The J gene is TRBJ1-1, the V gene TRBV12-3 or TRBV12-4; TRBD1 might be the D (5 bases). Trimming shortened V by 0 bases and J by 4 bases, and 9 bases separated the two germline ends. CDR3 length equals 14 residues. The CDR3 DNA is TGTGCCAGCAGTTTAGCGGGGGTATCCACTGAAGCTTTCTTT. It encodes CASSLAGVSTEAFF.

A few counts support this clonotype. Since no conserved phenylalanine or tryptophan closes the CDR3, a read error is the likely cause. J is TRBJ2-5 and V is TRBV15; 7 positions match TRBD1. Looked up from germline, CDR1 is LNHNV and CDR2 is YYDKDF (reference sequence). The CDR3 spans 15 residues. With V trimmed by 4 bases and J by 1 base, 6 bases remained unmatched. The CDR3 sequence: CATSKMGTVQETQYL. The CDR3 DNA reads TGTGCCACCAGCAAAATGGGGACAGTCCAAGAGACCCAGTACCTC.